This TCR beta chain derives from a study of T cell responses to AZD1222 COVID-19 vaccine. The CDR3 is made up of 14 amino acids. V trimming: 6 bases; J trimming: 0 bases; junction bases outside the gene matches: 4. The V gene's germline CDR1 is SGHTA and CDR2 FQGNSA. Details on this clone: Its specificity is not known.

Repertoires were generated with immunoSEQ multiplex PCR, while TCRdb's copy carries only in-frame clones and drops some. The repertoire includes about 130,000 clones, approximately 91% of them detected once, and roughly 0.98% sits in the top ten. Study results and limitations: Rises in breadth and depth of Spike-specific TCRs came after two AZD1222 doses.

The rearrangement links TRBV7-2 to TRBJ2-7; 8 bases are shared with TRBD2. Sequenced here: peripheral blood, sampled 28 days after the second AZD1222 dose. The sequence derives from an adult who received the AZD1222 COVID-19 vaccine. This chain's CDR3 is CASRKRESSYEQYF. In DNA form, the CDR3 reads TGTGCCAGCAGGAAGCGGGAGTCCTCCTACGAGCAGTACTTC.